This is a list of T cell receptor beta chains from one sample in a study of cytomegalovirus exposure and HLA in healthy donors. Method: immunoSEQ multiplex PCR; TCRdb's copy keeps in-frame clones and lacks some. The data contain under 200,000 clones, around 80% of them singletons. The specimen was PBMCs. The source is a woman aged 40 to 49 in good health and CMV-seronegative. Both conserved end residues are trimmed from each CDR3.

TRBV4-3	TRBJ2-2	ASSLGLAGRTGELF
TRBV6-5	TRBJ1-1	ASSYGQVNTEAF
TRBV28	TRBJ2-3	ASRMAGGAHTDTQY
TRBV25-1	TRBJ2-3	ASNRGTDTQY
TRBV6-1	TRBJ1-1	ASPGGGPNTEAF
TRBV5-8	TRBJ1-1	ASSLSRTGVGTEAF
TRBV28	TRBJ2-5	ASSLFGGEETQY
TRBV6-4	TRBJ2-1	ASRLKQGSAEQF
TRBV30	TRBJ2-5	AWSVDRTGLETQY
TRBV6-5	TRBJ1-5	ASSLGQGNQPQH
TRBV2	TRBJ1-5	ASRGGQINQPQH
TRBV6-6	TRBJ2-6	ASSYRSGGAGVLT
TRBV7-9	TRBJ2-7	ASKGDRGEQY
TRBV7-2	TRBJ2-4	ASSLQGAQVIQY
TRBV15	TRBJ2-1	ATSRDRYNEQF
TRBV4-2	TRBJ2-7	ASSQGGTGQGEQY
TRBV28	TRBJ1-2	ASRGTGAGHGYGYT
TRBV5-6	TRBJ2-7	ATQSGTGVEQY
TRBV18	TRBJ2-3	ASSPPGLAGASTDTQY
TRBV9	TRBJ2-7	ASSVGGGGYEQY
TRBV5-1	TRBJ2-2	ASSFLTGSNTGELF
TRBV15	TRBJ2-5	ATSRVGGEDQETQY
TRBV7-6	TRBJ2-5	ASSLGLAGVWETQY
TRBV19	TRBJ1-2	ASYAGTTGGNGYT
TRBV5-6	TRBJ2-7	ASSSAAGQGAYPAYEQY
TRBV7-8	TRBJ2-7	ASSLALDNVYEQY
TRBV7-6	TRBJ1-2	ASSSDEAYYGYT
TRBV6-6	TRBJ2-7	ASSYSTTGEFYEQY
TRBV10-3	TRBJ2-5	AISEGLGQGSETQY
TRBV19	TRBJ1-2	ASKRGLNYGYT
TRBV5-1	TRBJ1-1	ASSLDTGGGTEAF
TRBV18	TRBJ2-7	ASSQLTDYEQY
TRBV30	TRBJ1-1	AWSVGGPGV
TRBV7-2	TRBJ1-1	ASTRGGLNTEAF
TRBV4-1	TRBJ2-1	ASSQDPLAPEQF
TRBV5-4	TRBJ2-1	ASIGGTSGRNEQF
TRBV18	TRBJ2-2	ASSLGGQTNTGELF
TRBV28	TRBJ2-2	ASSLFGTGELF
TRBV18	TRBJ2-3	ASSPPGLAEEGTQY
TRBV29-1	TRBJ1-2	SLGEGEGRGYT
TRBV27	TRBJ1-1	ASSSSGTGSGEAF